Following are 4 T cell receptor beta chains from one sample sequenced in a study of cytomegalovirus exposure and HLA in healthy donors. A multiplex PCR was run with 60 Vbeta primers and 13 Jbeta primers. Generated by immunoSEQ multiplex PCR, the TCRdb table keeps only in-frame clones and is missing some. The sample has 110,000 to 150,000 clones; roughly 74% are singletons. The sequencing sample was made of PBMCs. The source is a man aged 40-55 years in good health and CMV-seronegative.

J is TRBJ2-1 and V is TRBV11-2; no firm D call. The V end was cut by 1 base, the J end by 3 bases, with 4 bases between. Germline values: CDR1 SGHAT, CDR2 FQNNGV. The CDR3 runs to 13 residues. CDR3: CASSLGHYNEQFF. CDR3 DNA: TGTGCCAGCAGCTTAGGACACTACAATGAGCAGTTCTTC. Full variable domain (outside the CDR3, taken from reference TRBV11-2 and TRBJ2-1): EAGVAQSPRYKIIEKRQSVAFWCNPISGHATLYWYQQILGQGPKLLIQFQNNGVVDDSQLPKDRFSAERLKGVDSTLKIQPAKLEDSAVYLCASSLGHYNEQFFGPGTRLTVL.

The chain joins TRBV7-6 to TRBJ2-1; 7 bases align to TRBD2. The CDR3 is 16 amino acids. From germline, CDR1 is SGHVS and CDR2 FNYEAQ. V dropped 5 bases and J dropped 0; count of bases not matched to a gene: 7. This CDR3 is CASSPIGGSSYNEQFF. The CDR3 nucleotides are TGTGCCAGCAGCCCCATCGGGGGGAGCTCCTACAATGAGCAGTTCTTC.

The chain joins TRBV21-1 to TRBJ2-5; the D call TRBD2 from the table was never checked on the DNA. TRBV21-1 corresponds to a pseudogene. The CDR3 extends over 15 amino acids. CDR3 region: CASSRPSGGNETQYF. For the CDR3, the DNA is TGTGCCAGCAGCAGGCCTAGCGGGGGGAATGAGACCCAGTACTTC.

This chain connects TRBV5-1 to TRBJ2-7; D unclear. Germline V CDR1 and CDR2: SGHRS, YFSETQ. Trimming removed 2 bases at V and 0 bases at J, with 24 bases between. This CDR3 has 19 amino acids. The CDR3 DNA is TGCGCCAGCAGCTTCCAATCCCTCCCCTCCAGATCCTTCTCCTACGAGCAGTACTTC. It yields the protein CASSFQSLPSRSFSYEQYF.